The TCR beta chain described here comes from a study of blood T cell repertoires in COVID-19 (dated by TCRdb to 2020 to 2021). The study in broad terms: Samples covering the acute and convalescent phases of COVID-19 were provided by collaborators in the United States, Italy and Spain. The prospective study material was composed of cDNA or gDNA derived from T cells, B-cell-depleted T cells, or PBMCs. Deeply sampled blood TCRbeta repertoires from subjects exposed to, actively infected with, or recovered from COVID-19 were included in the dataset. A freely available public database, intended as a resource for researchers studying the immune response to SARS-CoV-2, is where the repertoires were released. The samples were drawn from two sources: the first 160 participants of the ongoing ImmuneRACE study, and 950 to 1,500 subjects contributed by 6 global collaborators. A de-identified subject ID, COVID-19 status, age in years and sex were almost always included in the sample metadata. Where HLA class I and class II types were available, the types were taken from metadata supplied by the sample provider, not from assay-based typing.

On this clone itself: Its antigen remains unidentified. No much larger clonotype is one base removed from it; base qualities were not supplied.

TCRbeta CDR3 regions were amplified from genomic DNA using the immunoSEQ Assay, a bias-controlled multiplex PCR. On the authors' methods: Within the assay, amplification of reference gene primers was used to estimate how many nucleated cells each sample contained. To quantify the absolute abundance of each unique TCRbeta CDR3 rearrangement, sequence reads were collapsed and filtered. For each sample, productive Simpson clonality was calculated by taking the square root of Simpson's diversity index across productive rearrangements. TCRdb retrieved this table from immuneACCESS and kept in-frame rearrangements only. Not all clones are present; in checked studies, unresolved V genes account for under half, and no reason is known for the remainder. For V, J and clone size, that table is used; D and trimming come from the DNA. Within this sample are about 210,000 clones, with around 82% of them counted one time only. 2.5% to 3.5% of the sample goes to the ten largest clones.

Collaborating institutions collected whole blood in K2EDTA tubes following their own protocols. For TCRbeta analysis, collaborators shipped samples as frozen whole blood, isolated PBMCs, or DNA extracted from either of those sample types. As encoded in the germline V gene, CDR1 is SGHAT while CDR2 is FQNNGV. The V end loses 2 bases and the J end loses 3 bases, and a stretch of 14 bases separates them. The CDR3 starts with the cysteine, ends with the phenylalanine, and has 16 residues. Only the CDR3 region is kept as DNA, spanning 48 bases read in frame from base 1. General conclusions and limits of the study: The amount of clinical and demographic metadata varied by source and participant and was provided uncurated.

This receptor was taken from a man aged 50-60 years with active or convalescent COVID-19. The sequencing input was peripheral blood. The sequence joins TRBV11-2 to TRBJ2-1; TRBD2 is perhaps the D gene, given 5 matching bases. Here is the DNA: TGTGCCAGCAGCTTAAGCTTACCGAGGGTCTACAATGAGCAGTTCTTC. This translates into CASSLSLPRVYNEQFF.